One sample yielded the 12 T cell receptor beta chains listed below, sequenced in a study of shared clonotypes between healthy human individuals. Using immunoSEQ multiplex PCR, the repertoire was profiled, and TCRdb retains in-frame clones only, with some absent. The sample shows 950,000 to 1,100,000 clones, 70% to 80% of them seen only once. Input material: memory CD4+ T cells sorted from blood. Subset reported: CD45RA-negative fraction. These receptor sequences come from a man aged 18 to 35 in good health.

As for this clone: A much larger clone sits a single nucleotide away, making a read error possible. This chain uses TRBV6-5 with TRBJ1-2, with 7 bases aligning to TRBD1. J was trimmed by 4 bases and V by 5 bases; bases with no gene match: 7. This CDR3 contains 14 residues. Per the germline V gene, CDR1 is MNHEY and CDR2 is SVGAGI. The CDR3 loop reads CASSPSGGTYGYTF. The CDR3 coding sequence is TGTGCCAGCAGTCCCTCAGGGGGAACCTATGGCTACACCTTC.

The rearrangement uses TRBV4-1 and TRBJ1-2; D perhaps matches TRBD1 (5 bases). CDR3 length equals 16 residues. Per germline, CDR1 MGHRA and CDR2 YSYEKL. Trimming took 1 base from V and 2 from J, leaving 14 bases between them. The CDR3 nucleotides read TGCGCCAGCAGCCAAGGGGGCGCGCAGGTGAACTATGGCTACACCTTC. Translation: CASSQGGAQVNYGYTF.

The chain links TRBV5-6 to TRBJ2-1; 7 bases are a match to TRBD2. CDR3 length: 15 amino acids. Trimming removed 2 bases from V and 2 bases from J; junction bases left unmatched: 4. The germline CDR1 and CDR2 sequences are SGHDT and YYEEEE. The CDR3 region has the DNA TGTGCCAGCAGCTTTAGGCGGGAGACCTACAATGAGCAGTTCTTC. It yields the protein CASSFRRETYNEQFF.

The chain is built from TRBV7-2 and TRBJ2-3; D may be TRBD1 (5 bases). The V and J ends lost 5 bases and 0 bases respectively, with 9 bases between them. Germline V gene sequence: CDR1 SGHTA, CDR2 FQGNSA. CDR3 length: 14 amino acids. CDR3 DNA sequence: TGTGCCAGCAGCGCCGACAGAAGCACAGATACGCAGTATTTT. This gives the protein CASSADRSTDTQYF.

There are a few counts of this clone. The rearrangement links TRBV6-5 to TRBJ1-2; TRBD1 matches at 9 bases. Trimming took 6 bases from V and 4 from J; bases not matched to a gene: 9. Germline loops: CDR1 MNHEY, CDR2 SVGAGI. The CDR3 consists of 15 residues. The CDR3 protein is CASSATGGTSYGYTF. The CDR3 bases are TGTGCCAGCAGCGCGACAGGGGGGACATCCTATGGCTACACCTTC.

The chain carries TRBV9 and TRBJ1-2; the match to TRBD1 covers 12 bases. In germline, CDR1 is SGDLS, CDR2 YYNGEE. The V gene end was trimmed by 4 bases and the J gene end by 8 bases; junction bases not matched to a gene: 12. The CDR3 loop spans 16 amino acids. The CDR3 DNA reads as TGTGCCAGCAGCCCGGCACCGGGACAGGGGGCGGTCGGCTACACCTTC. Translation: CASSPAPGQGAVGYTF. Variable domain in full (rest from reference TRBV9 and TRBJ1-2): DSGVTQTPKHLITATGQRVTLRCSPRSGDLSVYWYQQSLDQGLQFLIQYYNGEERAKGNILERFSAQQFPDLHSELNLSSLELGDSALYFCASSPAPGQGAVGYTFGSGTRLTVV.

Of note for this clone: Additional DNA sequences in this sample encode the identical CDR3. The chain carries TRBV5-1 and TRBJ1-5; D not resolved. V was pared by 0 bases and J by 0 bases, with 7 bases between. The length of the CDR3 is 15 residues. Per germline, CDR1 SGHRS and CDR2 YFSETQ. CDR3 nucleotides: TGCGCCAGCAGCTTGGCCGGAATTAGCAATCAGCCCCAGCATTTT. It is translated as CASSLAGISNQPQHF. Together with reference TRBV5-1 and TRBJ1-5, the CDR3 gives the full variable domain: KAGVTQTPRYLIKTRGQQVTLSCSPISGHRSVSWYQQTPGQGLQFLFEYFSETQRNKGNFPGRFSGRQFSNSRSEMNVSTLELGDSALYLCASSLAGISNQPQHFGDGTRLSIL.

The chain recombines TRBV7-4 with TRBJ2-7; TRBD1 is a possible D gene (6 bases). V gave up 4 bases and J gave up 4 bases, with 14 bases separating them. Germline V gene sequence: CDR1 SGHVT, CDR2 SQSDAQ. The CDR3 covers 14 residues. The CDR3 DNA reads TGTGCCAGCAGCTCAAACCTACAGGGTTACGAGCAGTACTTC. Amino acids: CASSSNLQGYEQYF.

V and J are TRBV19 and TRBJ2-2, with TRBD1 matching over 7 bases. Germline CDR1 and CDR2: LNHDA and SQIVND (reference sequence). With V trimmed by 8 bases and J by 7 bases, 7 bases remained unmatched. The CDR3 sequence is 13 residues long. CDR3 protein: CASRTGPGGELFF. CDR3 coding DNA: TGTGCCAGTCGGACAGGTCCGGGCGGGGAGCTGTTTTTT.

V and J are TRBV5-6 and TRBJ2-3; 7 bases map to TRBD2. V shed 4 bases, J shed 0 bases, and the junction held 8 bases outside the gene matches. Germline V gives CDR1 SGHDT, CDR2 YYEEEE. This CDR3 is built from 16 residues. The CDR3 loop reads CASSLGGKRSTDTQYF. CDR3 nucleotide sequence: TGTGCCAGCAGCCTGGGAGGGAAGCGGAGCACAGATACGCAGTATTTT.

The V and J genes are TRBV28 and TRBJ1-6, with D maybe TRBD1 (6 bases). V was cut by 1 base and J by 7 bases, with 14 bases left in between. CDR3 length: 16 residues. Germline lookup yields CDR1 MDHEN and CDR2 SYDVKM. The CDR3 DNA follows: TGTGCCAGCAGTTTATATCGAGGGGGATACAATTCACCCCTCCACTTT. Encoded protein: CASSLYRGGYNSPLHF. The full variable domain, its missing parts supplied by reference TRBV28 and TRBJ1-6, is DVKVTQSSRYLVKRTGEKVFLECVQDMDHENMFWYRQDPGLGLRLIYFSYDVKMKEKGDIPEGYSVSREKKERFSLILESASTNQTSMYLCASSLYRGGYNSPLHFGNGTRLTVT.

This sequence joins TRBV7-8 and TRBJ1-6; TRBD1 is a possible D gene (5 bases). This CDR3 spans 15 amino acids. The germline CDR1 and CDR2 sequences are SGHVS and FQNEAQ. V was shortened by 3 bases and J by 7 bases, with 13 bases between the two germline ends. The CDR3 region has the DNA TGTGCCAGCAGCTTCGGGGGGGGACCCAATTCACCCCTCCACTTT. Translated: CASSFGGGPNSPLHF.